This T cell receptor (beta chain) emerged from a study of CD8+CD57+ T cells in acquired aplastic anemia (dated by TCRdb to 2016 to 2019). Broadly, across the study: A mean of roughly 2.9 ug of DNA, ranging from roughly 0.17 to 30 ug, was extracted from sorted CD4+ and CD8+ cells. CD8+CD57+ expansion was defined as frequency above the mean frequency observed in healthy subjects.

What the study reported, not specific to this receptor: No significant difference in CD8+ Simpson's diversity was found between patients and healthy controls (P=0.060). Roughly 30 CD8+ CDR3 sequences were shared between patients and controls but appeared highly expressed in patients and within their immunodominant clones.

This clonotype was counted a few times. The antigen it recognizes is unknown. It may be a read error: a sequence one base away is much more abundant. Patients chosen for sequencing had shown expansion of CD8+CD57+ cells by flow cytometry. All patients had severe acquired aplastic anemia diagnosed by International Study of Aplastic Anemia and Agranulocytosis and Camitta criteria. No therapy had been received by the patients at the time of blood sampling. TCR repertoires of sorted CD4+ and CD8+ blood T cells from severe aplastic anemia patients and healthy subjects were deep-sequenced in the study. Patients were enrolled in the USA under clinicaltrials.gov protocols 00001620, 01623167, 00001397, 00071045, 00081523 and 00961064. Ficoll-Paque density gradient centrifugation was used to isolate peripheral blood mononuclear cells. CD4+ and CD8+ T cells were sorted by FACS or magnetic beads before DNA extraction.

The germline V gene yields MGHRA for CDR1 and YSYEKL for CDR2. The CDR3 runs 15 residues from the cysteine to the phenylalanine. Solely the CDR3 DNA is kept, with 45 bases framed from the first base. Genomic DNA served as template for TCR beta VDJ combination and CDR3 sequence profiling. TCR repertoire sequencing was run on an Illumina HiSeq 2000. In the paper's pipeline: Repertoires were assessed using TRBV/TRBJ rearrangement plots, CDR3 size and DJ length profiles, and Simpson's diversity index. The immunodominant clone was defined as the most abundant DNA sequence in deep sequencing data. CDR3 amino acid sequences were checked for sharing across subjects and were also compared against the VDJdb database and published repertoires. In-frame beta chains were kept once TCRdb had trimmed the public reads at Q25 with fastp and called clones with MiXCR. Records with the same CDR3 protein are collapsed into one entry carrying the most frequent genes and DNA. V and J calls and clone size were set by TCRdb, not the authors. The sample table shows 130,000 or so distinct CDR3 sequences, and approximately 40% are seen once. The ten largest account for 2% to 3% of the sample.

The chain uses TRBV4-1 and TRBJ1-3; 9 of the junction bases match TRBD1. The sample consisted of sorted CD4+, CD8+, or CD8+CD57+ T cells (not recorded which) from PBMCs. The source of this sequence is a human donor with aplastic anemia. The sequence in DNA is TGCGCCAGCAGCCACGGACAGGGGAGTGGAACCACCATATATTTT. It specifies CASSHGQGSGTTIYF.